The 3 T cell receptor beta chains presented below share a single source sample, sequenced in a study of response to subunit inactivated influenza vaccine. TCRdb re-analysed the RT-PCR reads in MiXCR, keeping a single row per CDR3 protein. This repertoire shows 550,000 to 600,000 distinct CDR3 sequences, 12% found once; its top ten account for more than 8.5%. The sample consisted of PBMCs from blood, taken on the day of vaccination. These receptors all stem from a man aged 45-60 years who received an inactivated influenza vaccine.

This clonotype was counted between two and nine times. The chain couples TRBV7-2 to TRBJ2-7; D remains unclear. The CDR3 covers 13 residues. The V gene lost 0 bases and the J gene lost 7 bases, with 10 bases spanning the gap. CDR1 is SGHTA and CDR2 is FQGNSA in the germline V gene. CDR3 in amino acids: CASSLASVGEQYF. Written as DNA, the CDR3 is TGTGCCAGCAGCTTAGCGTCCGTGGGTGAGCAGTACTTC.

This clonotype has just a few counts. This chain links TRBV15 with TRBJ2-5; tentatively, D is TRBD1 or TRBD2 (5 bases each). V lost 8 bases and J lost 3, with 13 bases in between. The CDR3 has 13 residues. Germline CDR1 is LNHNV and CDR2 is YYDKDF (reference sequence). The CDR3 sequence is CATGRDLKETQYF. The CDR3 nucleotides read TGTGCCACCGGCCGGGACCTAAAAGAGACCCAGTACTTC.

The CDR3 DNA reads as TGTGCCACCAGCTCTTTGGGGACGGGCTACACCTTC. This codes for CATSSLGTGYTF. The J gene is TRBJ1-2, the V gene TRBV15, with a weak D call TRBD1 (5 bases). The germline V gene encodes CDR1 LNHNV and CDR2 YYDKDF (reference sequence). The V and J ends lost 5 bases and 8 bases respectively, with 12 bases between them. The CDR3 covers 12 residues.